The clone carrying this T cell receptor (beta chain) was detected a few times. Its antigen is still unknown. Germline V lookup: CDR1 GTSNPN, CDR2 SVGIG (reference sequence). The CDR3 consists of 14 residues. The trim removed 4 bases at V and 2 bases at J, leaving 6 bases unmatched. The sample belongs to a study of cytotoxic CD8 clonotypes in ibrutinib-treated CLL. Study information: The patients comprised 10 to 12 relapsed/refractory and 15 treatment-naive cases, around 18 IGHV unmutated. A mean of around 260,000 productive templates and tens of thousands of productive rearrangements was obtained per sample. Study-wide results and limits: An increase in clonality occurred at ibrutinib response, followed by a return toward baseline at progression. Public clonotypes showed up rarely, and on treatment they shrank or held steady.

Method: immunoSEQ multiplex PCR; TCRdb's copy keeps in-frame clones and lacks some. The data contain approximately 300,000 clones, more than 65% of them singletons. The chain combines TRBV30 with TRBJ1-2; 8 nucleotides match TRBD1. The clonotype originates from a human donor with chronic lymphocytic leukemia. The sample in question was PBMCs, obtained before ibrutinib treatment. The CDR3 region has the DNA TGTGCCTGGAATCCTGACAGGGGCAACTATGGCTACACCTTC. Its translation is CAWNPDRGNYGYTF.